A single sample gave rise to the 6 T cell receptor beta chains below, sequenced in a study of blood T cells in healthy people across ages (dated by TCRdb to between 2014 and 2016). Library prep was done by 5' RACE. The reads were generated on an Illumina HiSeq 2500. A second roughly 6 to 12 cycle PCR used a sample-barcoded 5' primer and a J-beta primer mix. TCRdb trimmed public reads at Q25 via fastp, called clones via MiXCR and kept in-frame beta chains. Every CDR3 protein is listed once, alongside the most common genes and DNA of its rows. The sample table lists some 750,000 distinct CDR3 sequences, about 24% of them with a count of one. Around 21% of the sample lies in the top ten. Material: blood. Source of these receptors: a man between 65 and 85 years old in good health.

The chain carries TRBV7-7 and TRBJ1-5, with a tentative D call TRBD1 (6 bases). In germline, CDR1 is SSHAT, CDR2 FNYEAQ (reference sequence). The germline V and J ends were trimmed by 5 bases and 4 bases, with 9 bases remaining between them. The CDR3 sequence is 13 residues long. The CDR3 is CASSKGVNQPQHF. For the CDR3, the DNA is TGTGCCAGCAGCAAGGGGGTAAATCAGCCCCAGCATTTT.

The chain combines TRBV29-1 with TRBJ2-5; D remains unclear. The J call is in doubt because the DNA end fits TRBJ2-1 better. CDR1 is SQVTM, CDR2 ANQGSEA, per germline. The CDR3 sequence is 10 residues long. Here the CDR3 reads CSVVVNEQFF. DNA of the CDR3: TGCAGCGTTGTGGTGAATGAGCAGTTCTTC.

This chain joins TRBV5-8 and TRBJ1-1, with D uncertain. Trimming removed 6 bases at V and 5 bases at J, with 14 bases between. The CDR3 runs to 13 residues. The V gene's germline CDR1 is SGHTS and CDR2 YDEGEE. CDR3 loop: CASKKGGETEAFF. CDR3 coding DNA: TGTGCCAGCAAAAAGGGAGGAGAAACTGAAGCTTTCTTT.

The chain joins TRBV7-3 to TRBJ1-5; no definite D call. This CDR3 spans 16 amino acids. V dropped 1 base and J dropped 3 bases, with 13 bases sitting between them. The germline CDR1 and CDR2 sequences are SGHTA and FQGTGA. The CDR3 spells CASSLNGGTDNQPQHF. DNA of the CDR3: TGTGCCAGCAGCTTAAATGGCGGAACTGACAATCAGCCCCAGCATTTT. Supplemented by reference TRBV7-3 and TRBJ1-5, the full variable domain reads GAGVSQTPSNKVTEKGKYVELRCDPISGHTALYWYRQSLGQGPEFLIYFQGTGAADDSGLPNDRFFAVRPEGSVSTLKIQRTERGDSAVYLCASSLNGGTDNQPQHFGDGTRLSIL.

The chain carries TRBV20-1 and TRBJ1-4, with D possibly being TRBD1 (6 bases). The germline V and J ends were trimmed by 0 bases and 4 bases, with 9 bases remaining between them. The CDR3 is made up of 14 amino acids. Per germline, CDR1 DFQATT and CDR2 SNEGSKA (reference sequence). The CDR3 DNA reads as TGCAGTGCTAGAGATCCCAGGGGTAATGAAAAACTGTTTTTT. Encoded protein: CSARDPRGNEKLFF.

Points on this clonotype: The junction does not match germline at one end; this may be a read error. This chain links TRBV3-1 with TRBJ1-1; 7 bases fit TRBD1. This CDR3 spans 13 amino acids. Germline V lookup: CDR1 LGHDT, CDR2 YNNKEL (reference sequence). CDR3 in DNA: TGTGCCAGCGACAACAGGGGAAACACTGAAGCTTTATTT. This codes for CASDNRGNTEALF.